Detailed here is one T cell receptor (beta chain). The data were taken from a study of blood T cell repertoires in COVID-19. Study in general: Acute and convalescent COVID-19 specimens originated in the United States, Italy and Spain. Nucleic acid was either cDNA or gDNA, and it came from T cells, B-cell-depleted T cells, or PBMCs.

Here immunoSEQ multiplex PCR was the method, and the copy in TCRdb shows in-frame clones only, minus some. The sample lists around 44,000 clones; around 92% were seen once. This CDR3 has 13 residues. In germline, CDR1 is GTSNPN, CDR2 SVGIG (reference sequence). The trim removed 3 bases at V and 8 bases at J, leaving 4 bases unmatched. The sequenced sample consisted of peripheral blood. The chain couples TRBV30 to TRBJ1-6; 7 bases match TRBD1. The receptor's source is a human donor in a cohort sampled during active COVID-19. The CDR3 nucleotides read TGTGCCTGGAGCAGGGGGAGCTATTCACCCCTCCACTTT. Its translation: CAWSRGSYSPLHF.